The present TCR beta chain was sequenced within a study of T cells in Graves' hyperthyroidism and ophthalmopathy (dated by TCRdb to between 2017 and 2020). Regarding the study in general: Peripheral blood was sampled at the time of initial diagnosis, prior to any treatment. To identify distinguishing TCR V-J signatures, a discovery cohort of around 100 patients was used, comprising some 45 with Graves' ophthalmopathy and around 60 with stable Graves' hyperthyroidism. The 85 to 100 discovery patients were randomly split 7:3 into training and test sets. The paper reports TCR Vbeta CDR3 sequencing of about 140 peripheral blood samples: under 45 ophthalmopathy, 70 to 85 hyperthyroidism and approximately 17 progressor patients. The study also compared thyroid tissue and blood T-cell repertoires from about 6 Graves' hyperthyroidism patients. Prospective prediction of ophthalmopathy was tested in an independent validation cohort consisting of 18 to 20 hyperthyroidism patients and some 16 patients who later progressed to ophthalmopathy. Following sampling, methimazole starting at 30 mg daily was given to hyperthyroidism patients, and high-dose intravenous methylprednisolone was given to ophthalmopathy patients. Study-level results and caveats: In validation, the model predicted progression to ophthalmopathy a median of around 6.5 months before onset, with roughly 70% sensitivity and roughly 73% specificity. Ophthalmopathy was separated from stable hyperthyroidism by a 13 V-J signature model, with just over 85% sensitivity and around 81% specificity obtained in cross-validation and 80%/75% obtained in testing. Most expanded thyroid clonotypes (frequency above 0.001) were also detected in blood, a finding suggesting that blood repertoires may reflect thyroid immune responses. No statistical method was used to set the sample size in advance, and investigators knew the group allocation.

In its sample, this clonotype was seen many times. The clone's antigen remains unknown. The sample holds no much larger clone one base away, and base qualities are not on file. A patient counted as having stable Graves' hyperthyroidism if no progression to ophthalmopathy occurred over 18 months of follow-up. The hyperthyroidism patients were between 18 and 65 years old and newly diagnosed, with a disease duration of less than 2 months. Exclusion was applied to patients with uncontrolled infections, other autoimmune diseases, pregnancy or lactation. Diagnoses relied on clinical symptoms, serum thyroxine and TRAb, thyroid ultrasound and orbital computed tomography. Ficoll-Paque density gradient centrifugation was used to isolate PBMCs from approximately 11 ml of fresh peripheral blood. Trizol reagent was used to extract total RNA, and RNA quality was then checked on an Agilent 2100 Bioanalyzer. The TCR beta CDR3 regions were amplified from the RNA transcripts. A first-round RT-PCR of the TCR CDR3 used the HTBI primer set with the Qiagen OneStep RT-PCR kit. The libraries were constructed in a second round of multiplex PCR and then size-selected and purified. Sequencing of the libraries was done on an Illumina HiSeq2000 using paired-end 100 bp reads. Per the authors' processing: SOAPnuke was used to process the raw data, throwing out any read that contained adapters or uncalled bases, had a mean Phred below 15, or lacked an exact constant-primer or identifier match. High-quality paired reads were merged with COPE v1.2.5, and unique nucleotide sequences were defined as clonotypes. Clonotypes were aligned to IMGT TRBV, TRBD and TRBJ reference segments using MiTCR v1.1. Only V-J combinations with frequency above 0.0001, covering roughly 99% of repertoires, were analysed. The TCS score was defined as F50 (clonal expansion) divided by E x V (chaos), with BLOSUM62-based TCRdist calculated between CDR3 peptides within each V-J. Welch's t-statistics and random forest reduced around 510 V-J features to about 13, which were used in a naive Bayes classifier (R e1071). The public reads were reprocessed in TCRdb via fastp at Q25 and MiXCR, keeping in-frame beta chains. Duplicate CDR3 protein sequences are folded into a single record with the most common DNA and genes. The V and J calls were not made by the authors but by TCRdb's processing. The sample table holds approximately 640,000 distinct CDR3 sequences, of which 17% were seen once. Clones ranked in the top ten supply about 16% of the sample.

Sequences MDHEN (CDR1) and SYDVKM (CDR2) are obtained from the germline V gene. Trimming removed 6 bases from V and 0 bases from J; the gene matches leave 4 bases unexplained. The cysteine opens and the phenylalanine closes a CDR3 of 15 amino acids. Kept here is only the CDR3 DNA, which spans 45 bases and is read in frame from base 1. The origin of this receptor is a man aged 50 to 60 with Graves' hyperthyroidism. The rearranged segments are TRBV28 and TRBJ1-4; the junction holds 7 bases that match TRBD1. The sequenced material came from blood. The CDR3 is CASSDGQATNEKLFF. The DNA is as follows: TGTGCCAGCAGCGATGGACAGGCAACTAATGAAAAACTGTTTTTT.